These T cell receptor beta chains were read from a single sample in a study of beta chain features in type 1 diabetes. The data were produced by immunoSEQ multiplex PCR, yet TCRdb's version contains in-frame clones alone and is incomplete. The sample includes some 640,000 clones, over 13% of them seen just once. The source material was naive CD4+ T cells from blood. All receptors derive from a man between 18 and 29 years old with type 1 diabetes. Each CDR3 is given with its conserved first and last residue. The D gene is left open where the match is weak. Size is stated for part of the rows, as once, few or many counts, or as a class when the clone is expanded.

cdr3_aa,cdr3_nt,cdr3_length,j_call,clone_size,v_call,d_call
CASSSYPTSADTQYF,TGTGCCAGCAGCTCATACCCGACTAGCGCAGATACGCAGTATTTT,15,TRBJ2-3,few,TRBV7-3,TRBD2
CASSEPAGDQPQHF,TGTGCCAGCAGTGAACCAGCAGGCGATCAGCCCCAGCATTTT,14,TRBJ1-5,few,TRBV6-1,.
CASSPGRGGGYTF,TGTGCCAGCAGCCCGGGACGGGGCGGTGGCTACACCTTC,13,TRBJ1-2,.,TRBV6-5,.
CASSLGQGAHEQYF,TGTGCCAGCAGCTTGGGACAGGGGGCCCACGAGCAGTACTTC,14,TRBJ2-7,.,TRBV7-9,TRBD1
CASTLSGARVTDTQYF,TGTGCCAGTACGCTATCAGGTGCCCGGGTCACAGATACGCAGTATTTT,16,TRBJ2-3,.,TRBV27,.
CSVEGGTGHNEQFF,TGCAGCGTTGAAGGGGGGACAGGTCACAATGAGCAGTTCTTC,14,TRBJ2-1,few,TRBV29-1,TRBD1
CASIPSAGFAGGNNEQFF,TGTGCCAGTATTCCGTCGGCAGGGTTTGCGGGGGGGAACAATGAGCAGTTCTTC,18,TRBJ2-1,few,TRBV19,TRBD2
CASSLWVSGANVLTF,TGTGCCAGCAGTTTATGGGTGTCTGGGGCCAACGTCCTGACTTTC,15,TRBJ2-6,few,TRBV28,.
CASSQGPGQTYNEQFF,TGCGCCAGCAGCCAAGGCCCGGGACAGACTTACAATGAGCAGTTCTTC,16,TRBJ2-1,few,TRBV4-1,TRBD1
CASSPQGAEAFF,TGTGCCAGCAGTCCACAGGGCGCTGAAGCTTTCTTT,12,TRBJ1-1,.,TRBV27,.
CAISLGLAGSQYF,TGTGCCATCAGCTTGGGACTAGCGGGTAGTCAGTACTTC,13,TRBJ2-5,.,TRBV10-3,TRBD2
CAGSRSFGNQPQHF,TGTGCGGGGAGCCGGTCGTTCGGCAATCAGCCCCAGCATTTT,14,TRBJ1-5,few,TRBV12-2,.
CASSRGTSGRENEQYF,TGTGCCAGCAGCCGAGGGACTAGCGGGAGGGAGAACGAGCAGTACTTC,16,TRBJ2-7,.,TRBV13,TRBD2
CGSGSGGTDTQYF,TGTGGATCAGGGAGCGGGGGGACAGATACGCAGTATTTT,13,TRBJ2-3,.,TRBV25-1,TRBD2
CASSITTDLNTEAFF,TGTGCCAGTAGTATAACGACAGATTTGAACACTGAAGCTTTCTTT,15,TRBJ1-1,few,TRBV19,.
CASSVDWENYEQYF,TGTGCCAGCAGCGTAGACTGGGAGAACTACGAGCAGTACTTC,14,TRBJ2-7,.,TRBV9,.
CASSFTVSGSYNEQFF,TGTGCCAGCAGCTTTACGGTTAGTGGTTCCTACAATGAGCAGTTCTTC,16,TRBJ2-1,.,TRBV11-2,.
CASSPDLVVSPGGTDTQYF,TGTGCCAGCAGTCCCGACCTCGTCGTCTCGCCTGGGGGCACAGATACGCAGTATTTT,19,TRBJ2-3,few,TRBV27,.